These T cell receptor beta chains were read from a single sample in a study of OX40 agonist ivuxolimab in advanced cancers. This table comes from immunoSEQ multiplex PCR, and its TCRdb copy is limited to in-frame clones, with some not included. Of 95,000 to 110,000 clones in the sample, approximately 90% were seen once. Here the sequenced sample was CD4+ or CD8+ T cells sorted from blood, taken in a trial of the OX40 agonist ivuxolimab. All receptors come from an adult with an advanced solid tumor such as melanoma, head and neck, liver or kidney cancer. The CDR3 runs from the conserved cysteine through the conserved F or W. The order of the fields is D gene, V gene, clone size, J gene, CDR3 DNA, CDR3 protein. A D gene is named only where the DNA matches it firmly. Expanded clones get a size class; other rows say once, few or many, or leave the size out.

>TRBD2|TRBV5-1|.|TRBJ2-7
TGCGCCAGCAGCTTGGCCCCTAGCGGTACCTACGAGCAGTACTTC
CASSLAPSGTYEQYF
>TRBD1|TRBV7-2|.|TRBJ1-1
TGTGCCAGCAGCTCGAGGGGACAGACTAACACTGAAGCTTTCTTT
CASSSRGQTNTEAFF
>TRBD2|TRBV4-3|.|TRBJ2-1
TGCGCCAGCAGCCAAGATCCCGGACTAGCGGGAGTTGAGCAGTTCTTC
CASSQDPGLAGVEQFF
>.|TRBV27|once|TRBJ1-6
TGTGCCAGCAGTTTGATCGGGGAACTCTCCTATAATTCACCCCTCCACTTT
CASSLIGELSYNSPLHF
>.|TRBV6-5|.|TRBJ2-1
TGTGCCAGCAGTTACTCGATAGAGGGCGGCTACAATGAGCAGTTCTTC
CASSYSIEGGYNEQFF
>TRBD1|TRBV5-8|.|TRBJ1-5
TGTGCCAGCAGCATGCCCGGGACAGCGCCGAATCAGCCCCAGCATTTT
CASSMPGTAPNQPQHF
>.|TRBV9|.|TRBJ1-4
TGTGCCAGCAGCGTAGTTCCGGGTTATAATGAAAAACTGTTTTTT
CASSVVPGYNEKLFF
>.|TRBV19|.|TRBJ1-5
TGTGCCAGTAGTAGTGGGGCCGACGGGCAGCCCCAGCATTTT
CASSSGADGQPQHF
>.|TRBV2|.|TRBJ2-1
TGTGCCAGCCAACGATCTAGGGACAATGAGCAGTTCTTC
CASQRSRDNEQFF
>.|TRBV28|.|TRBJ1-1
TGTGCCAGCAATGGGTTTGGAGGAAACACTGAAGCTTTCTTT
CASNGFGGNTEAFF
>.|TRBV2|.|TRBJ1-1
TGTGCCAGCAGGACACAGGGTGAAGCTTTCTTT
CASRTQGEAFF
>.|TRBV6-4|.|TRBJ1-2
TGTGCCAGCAGTGACTGGCCAGGGAGCCAATATGGCTACACCTTC
CASSDWPGSQYGYTF
>TRBD1|TRBV5-1|.|TRBJ2-5
TGCGCCAGCAGCCCACAGGGGTCCCAAGAGACCCAGTACTTC
CASSPQGSQETQYF
>TRBD2|TRBV6-5|once|TRBJ2-2
TGTGCCAGCAGGAGGGAGGGGAACACCGGGGAGCTGTTTTTT
CASRREGNTGELFF
>.|TRBV7-3|.|TRBJ2-3
TGTGCCAGCAGCACCGGGAGCCGCACAGATACGCAGTATTTT
CASSTGSRTDTQYF
>.|TRBV7-3|few|TRBJ2-3
TGTGCCAGCAGCTTAGGGAGGCAAGATACGCAGTATTTT
CASSLGRQDTQYF
>TRBD1|TRBV30|.|TRBJ1-5
TGTGCCTGGAGTGTAAGGACAGGGTATGGAGCCCAGCATTTT
CAWSVRTGYGAQHF
>TRBD2|TRBV25-1|.|TRBJ2-1
TGTGCCAGCAGACCACCGGGACTAGACTGGTACAATGAGCAGTTCTTC
CASRPPGLDWYNEQFF
>.|TRBV25-1|.|TRBJ2-7
TGTGCCAGCAGTGAGGCCTCCTACGAGCAGTACTTC
CASSEASYEQYF
>.|TRBV16|.|TRBJ1-1
TGTGCCAGCAGCCAAACACCGGGACTGGAAGCTTTCTTT
CASSQTPGLEAFF
>.|TRBV5-1|.|TRBJ2-7
TGCGCCAGCAGCAAGGTGGGGACCAGGGGCGAGCAGTACTTC
CASSKVGTRGEQYF
>.|TRBV5-6|.|TRBJ1-5
TGTGCCAGCAGCTTGTTCTCTGTGGGGAGTGTGGGCGATCAGCCCCAGCATTTT
CASSLFSVGSVGDQPQHF
>.|TRBV2|.|TRBJ2-3
TGTGCCAGCCTGGGGTGGCAGACCACAGATACGCAGTATTTT
CASLGWQTTDTQYF
>TRBD2|TRBV14|.|TRBJ2-1
TGTGCCAGCAGCTTACTAGCGGGGGACAATGAGCAGTTCTTC
CASSLLAGDNEQFF
>.|TRBV6-5|.|TRBJ1-2
TGTGCCAGCAGTTACTCGCCGGGGGCGGACTATGGCTACACCTTC
CASSYSPGADYGYTF
>.|TRBV2|.|TRBJ2-7
TGTGCCAGCAGTGAGGGGGGCCTAGTGCGCGAGCAGTACTTC
CASSEGGLVREQYF
>.|TRBV7-9|.|TRBJ2-1
TGTGCCAGCAGCTTAAACTCCGGGGGAGGTGAGCAGTTCTTC
CASSLNSGGGEQFF